This record concerns one T cell receptor (beta chain) sequence. This clone appeared once. Its binding antigen is unknown. No per-base quality is available; no much larger clone lies one base away. This record belongs to a study of blood T cell repertoires in COVID-19 (dated by TCRdb to about 2020). For the study in its entirety: Collaborator samples came from the United States, Italy and Spain and covered acute and convalescent phases of COVID-19. The prospective study material was composed of cDNA or gDNA derived from T cells, B-cell-depleted T cells, or PBMCs. Subjects who had been exposed to COVID-19, were actively infected with it, or had recovered from it provided the deeply sampled blood TCRbeta repertoires that made up the dataset. The repertoires were released in a freely available public database intended as a resource for research on the immune response to SARS-CoV-2. Samples were obtained from the ongoing ImmuneRACE study (first 160 participants) and from approximately 1,200 subjects provided by 6 global collaborators. The sample metadata nearly always contained a de-identified subject ID, COVID-19 status, age in years and sex. Where available, HLA class I and class II types were obtained from metadata supplied by the sample provider rather than from assay-based typing.

TCRbeta CDR3 regions were amplified from genomic DNA by means of the immunoSEQ Assay, a bias-controlled multiplex PCR. The paper's processing steps were these. Within the assay, amplification of reference gene primers was used to estimate how many nucleated cells each sample contained. To quantify the absolute abundance of each unique TCRbeta CDR3 rearrangement, sequence reads were collapsed and filtered. For each sample, productive Simpson clonality was calculated as the square root of Simpson's diversity index over productive rearrangements. Drawn from immuneACCESS, this table holds only the in-frame rearrangements with V and J called that TCRdb kept. Clones are partly lost; checked studies trace under half to an unresolved V gene and leave the rest unexplained. V and J calls plus clone size are reproduced from that table; the DNA served to infer D and trimming. The sample table shows approximately 45,000 clones, and about 90% are seen once. Together, the top ten hold about 2% of the sample.

The investigation overall reported the following: How much clinical and demographic metadata was included differed by source and by participant, and the metadata was provided uncurated.

At one collaborating source in Seattle, patients were enrolled during active infection and were followed longitudinally through the course of disease. Each collaborating institution followed its own protocols to collect whole blood in K2EDTA tubes. For TCRbeta analysis, collaborators shipped samples as frozen whole blood, isolated PBMCs, or DNA extracted from either of those sample types. This receptor was identified in an elderly woman with COVID-19, enrolled during active disease. The sequenced sample was peripheral blood.

The nucleotides are TGTGCCAGCTCACCCGGACTAGGTGAAAAACTGTTTTTT. Translated, it gives CASSPGLGEKLFF. This receptor chain uses TRBV18 and TRBJ1-4, with no reliable assignment of the D segment. The CDR3, from cysteine to phenylalanine, totals 13 residues. Here the CDR3 DNA is all that survives: 39 bases in frame from base 1. From the germline V gene, CDR1 is KGHSH and CDR2 is LQKENI. V loses 3 bases, J loses 7 bases, and the germline ends lie 9 bases apart.